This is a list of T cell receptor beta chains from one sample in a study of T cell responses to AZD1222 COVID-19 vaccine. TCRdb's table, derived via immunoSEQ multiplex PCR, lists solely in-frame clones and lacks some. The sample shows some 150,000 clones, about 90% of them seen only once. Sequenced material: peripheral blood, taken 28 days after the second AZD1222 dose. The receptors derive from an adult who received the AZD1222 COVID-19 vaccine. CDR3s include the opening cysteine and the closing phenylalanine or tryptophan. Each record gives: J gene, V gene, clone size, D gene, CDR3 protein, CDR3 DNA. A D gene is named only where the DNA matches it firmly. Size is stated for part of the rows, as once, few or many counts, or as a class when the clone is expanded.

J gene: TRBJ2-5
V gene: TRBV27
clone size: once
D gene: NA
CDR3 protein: CASSFSYQETQYF
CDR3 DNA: TGTGCCAGCAGTTTTAGTTATCAAGAGACCCAGTACTTC

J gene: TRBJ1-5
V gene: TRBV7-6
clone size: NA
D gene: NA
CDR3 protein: CASSSDPGRNQPQHF
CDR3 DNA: TGTGCCAGCAGCTCGGACCCCGGACGTAATCAGCCCCAGCATTTT

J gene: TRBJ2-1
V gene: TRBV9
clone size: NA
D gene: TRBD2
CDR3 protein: CASSVGGLAGGGEQFF
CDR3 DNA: TGTGCCAGCAGCGTAGGTGGGCTAGCGGGAGGTGGGGAGCAGTTCTTC

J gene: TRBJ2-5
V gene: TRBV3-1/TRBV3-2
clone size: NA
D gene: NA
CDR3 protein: CASSQSSGARETQYF
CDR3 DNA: TGTGCCAGCAGCCAATCGTCAGGGGCGCGGGAGACCCAGTACTTC

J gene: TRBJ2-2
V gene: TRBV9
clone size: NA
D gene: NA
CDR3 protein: CASSGRAATGELFF
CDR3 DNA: TGTGCCAGCAGCGGGAGAGCGGCCACCGGGGAGCTGTTTTTT

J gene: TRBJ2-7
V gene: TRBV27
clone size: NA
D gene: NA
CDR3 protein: CASTRGGGEQYF
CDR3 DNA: TGTGCCAGCACCCGCGGGGGCGGTGAGCAGTACTTC

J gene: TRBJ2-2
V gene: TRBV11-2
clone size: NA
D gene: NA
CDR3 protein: CASSLVVLNTGELFF
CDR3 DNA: TGTGCCAGCAGCTTAGTAGTCTTGAACACCGGGGAGCTGTTTTTT

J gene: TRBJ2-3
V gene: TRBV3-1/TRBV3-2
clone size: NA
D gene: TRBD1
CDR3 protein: CASSLWTGEFADTQYF
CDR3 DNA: TGTGCCAGCAGCCTTTGGACAGGGGAGTTTGCAGATACGCAGTATTTT

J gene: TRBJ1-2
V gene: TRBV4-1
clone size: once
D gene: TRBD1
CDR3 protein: CASSQGYRGRATYGYTF
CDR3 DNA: TGCGCCAGCAGCCAAGGGTATAGGGGGCGGGCTACCTATGGCTACACCTTC

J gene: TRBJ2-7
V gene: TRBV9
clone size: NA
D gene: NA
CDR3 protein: CASSVTPRDYEQYF
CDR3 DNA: TGTGCCAGCAGCGTTACTCCTAGGGACTACGAGCAGTACTTC

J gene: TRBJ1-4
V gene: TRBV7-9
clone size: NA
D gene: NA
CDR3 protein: CASSPKGHGNEKLFF
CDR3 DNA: TGTGCCAGCAGTCCCAAGGGCCATGGTAATGAAAAACTGTTTTTT

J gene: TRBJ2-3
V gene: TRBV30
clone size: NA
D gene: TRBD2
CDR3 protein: CAWSATSGRTDTQYF
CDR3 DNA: TGTGCCTGGAGTGCTACTAGCGGGCGCACAGATACGCAGTATTTT

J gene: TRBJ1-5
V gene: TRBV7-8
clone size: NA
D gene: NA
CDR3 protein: CASSLSLRNLDSNQPQHF
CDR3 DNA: TGTGCCAGCAGCTTATCCTTGCGGAATCTCGATAGCAATCAGCCCCAGCATTTT

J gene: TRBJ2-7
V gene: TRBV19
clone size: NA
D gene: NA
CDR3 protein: CASSIGEYLHEQYF
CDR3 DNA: TGTGCCAGTAGTATAGGAGAATACCTCCACGAGCAGTACTTC

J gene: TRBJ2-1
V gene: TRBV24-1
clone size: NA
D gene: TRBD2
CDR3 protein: CATSDSGRAPNEQFF
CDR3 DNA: TGTGCCACCAGTGATAGCGGGAGGGCCCCCAATGAGCAGTTCTTC

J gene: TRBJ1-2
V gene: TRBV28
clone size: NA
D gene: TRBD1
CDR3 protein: CASSSPGQGLGGYTF
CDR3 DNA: TGTGCCAGCAGCTCCCCAGGACAGGGCCTTGGTGGCTACACCTTC

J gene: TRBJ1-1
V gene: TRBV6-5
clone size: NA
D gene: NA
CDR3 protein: CASSGTANTEAFF
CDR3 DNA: TGTGCCAGCTCTGGGACGGCGAACACTGAAGCTTTCTTT

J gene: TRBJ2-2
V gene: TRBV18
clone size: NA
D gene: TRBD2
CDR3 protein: CASSPRTSGWTGELFF
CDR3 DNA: TGTGCCAGCTCACCACGGACTAGCGGGTGGACCGGGGAGCTGTTTTTT

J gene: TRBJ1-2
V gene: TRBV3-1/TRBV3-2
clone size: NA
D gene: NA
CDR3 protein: CASSQTESNYGYTF
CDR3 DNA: TGTGCCAGCAGCCAGACTGAATCCAACTATGGCTACACCTTC

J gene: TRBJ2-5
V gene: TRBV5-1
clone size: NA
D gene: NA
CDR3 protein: CASSPGPGGEVQYF
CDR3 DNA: TGCGCCAGCAGCCCGGGCCCAGGTGGCGAGGTCCAGTACTTC

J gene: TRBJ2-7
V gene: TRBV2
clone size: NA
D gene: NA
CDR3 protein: CASRYRAEQYF
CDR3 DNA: TGTGCCAGCAGGTACCGGGCCGAGCAGTACTTC

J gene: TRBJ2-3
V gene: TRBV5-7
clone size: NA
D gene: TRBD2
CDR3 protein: CASSFQRECTDTQYF
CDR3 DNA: TGTGCCAGCAGCTTCCAGCGGGAGTGCACAGATACGCAGTATTTT

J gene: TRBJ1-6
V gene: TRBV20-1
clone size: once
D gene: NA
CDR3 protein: CSASRQGGNSPLHF
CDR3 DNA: TGCAGTGCTAGTCGGCAGGGAGGGAATTCACCCCTCCACTTT

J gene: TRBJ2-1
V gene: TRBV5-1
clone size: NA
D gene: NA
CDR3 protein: CASSRQAYNEQFF
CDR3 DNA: TGCGCCAGCAGTAGGCAGGCCTACAATGAGCAGTTCTTC

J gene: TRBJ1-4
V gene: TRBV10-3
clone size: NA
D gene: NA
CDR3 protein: CAISERGRDNEKLFF
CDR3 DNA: TGTGCCATCAGTGAACGGGGCAGGGATAATGAAAAACTGTTTTTT

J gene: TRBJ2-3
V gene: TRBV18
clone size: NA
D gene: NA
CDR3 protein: CASSPRLADTQYF
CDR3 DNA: TGTGCCAGCTCACCCCGCCTGGCGGATACGCAGTATTTT

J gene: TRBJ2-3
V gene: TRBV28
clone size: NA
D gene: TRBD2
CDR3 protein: CASSFIGSGTSGRGTDTQYF
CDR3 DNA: TGTGCCAGCAGTTTTATCGGGTCAGGGACTAGCGGGAGGGGCACAGATACGCAGTATTTT

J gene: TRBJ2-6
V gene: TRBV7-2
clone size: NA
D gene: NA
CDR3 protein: CASSLGGMGNLLTF
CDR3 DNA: TGTGCCAGCAGCTTAGGGGGGATGGGGAACCTCCTGACTTTC

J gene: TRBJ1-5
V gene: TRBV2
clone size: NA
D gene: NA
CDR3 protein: CASSEDSAKGQPQHF
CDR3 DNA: TGTGCCAGCAGTGAAGATTCGGCGAAGGGACAGCCCCAGCATTTT

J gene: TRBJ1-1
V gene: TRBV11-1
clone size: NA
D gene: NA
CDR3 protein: CASSLMWRNTEAFF
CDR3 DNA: TGTGCCAGCAGCTTAATGTGGCGGAACACTGAAGCTTTCTTT

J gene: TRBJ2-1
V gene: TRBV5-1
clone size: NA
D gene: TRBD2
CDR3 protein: CASSLVGLAGDDEQFF
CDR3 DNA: TGCGCCAGCAGCTTGGTAGGGCTAGCGGGAGACGATGAGCAGTTCTTC

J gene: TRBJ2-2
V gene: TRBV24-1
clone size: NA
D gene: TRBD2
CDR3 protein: CATSDLSPGTSGRGTLAGELFF
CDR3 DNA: TGTGCCACCAGTGATCTGTCTCCCGGGACTAGCGGGAGAGGGACCTTAGCCGGGGAGCTGTTTTTT

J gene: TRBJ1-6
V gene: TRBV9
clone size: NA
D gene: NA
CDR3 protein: CASSPPGRMAPLHF
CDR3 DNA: TGTGCCAGCAGCCCACCGGGACGGATGGCACCCCTCCACTTT

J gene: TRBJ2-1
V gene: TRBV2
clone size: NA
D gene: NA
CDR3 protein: CASSVVGHEQFF
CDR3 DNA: TGTGCCAGCAGTGTCGTGGGTCATGAGCAGTTCTTC

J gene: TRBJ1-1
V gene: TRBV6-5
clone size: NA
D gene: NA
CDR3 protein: CASSIGQGEAFF
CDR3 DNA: TGTGCCAGCAGTATCGGGCAGGGTGAAGCTTTCTTT

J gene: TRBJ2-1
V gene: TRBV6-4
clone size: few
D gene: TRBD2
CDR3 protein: CASSNELAGGAEQFF
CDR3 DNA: TGTGCCAGCAGCAATGAACTAGCGGGAGGTGCTGAGCAGTTCTTC

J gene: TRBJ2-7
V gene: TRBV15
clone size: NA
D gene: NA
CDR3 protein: CATSREVGGSYEQYF
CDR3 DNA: TGTGCCACCAGCAGAGAGGTTGGGGGCTCCTACGAGCAGTACTTC

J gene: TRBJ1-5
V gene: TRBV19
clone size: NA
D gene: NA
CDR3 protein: CASSMKSQVNQPQHF
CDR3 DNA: TGTGCCAGTAGTATGAAATCACAGGTTAATCAGCCCCAGCATTTT

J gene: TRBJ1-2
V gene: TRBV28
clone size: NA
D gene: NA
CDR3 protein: CASSSPSTVYGYTF
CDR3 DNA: TGTGCCAGCAGTTCTCCATCGACGGTTTACGGCTACACCTTC

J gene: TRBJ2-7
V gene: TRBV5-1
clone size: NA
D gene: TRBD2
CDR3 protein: CASSLGASGKYEQYF
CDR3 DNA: TGCGCCAGCAGCTTGGGGGCTAGCGGGAAGTACGAGCAGTACTTC